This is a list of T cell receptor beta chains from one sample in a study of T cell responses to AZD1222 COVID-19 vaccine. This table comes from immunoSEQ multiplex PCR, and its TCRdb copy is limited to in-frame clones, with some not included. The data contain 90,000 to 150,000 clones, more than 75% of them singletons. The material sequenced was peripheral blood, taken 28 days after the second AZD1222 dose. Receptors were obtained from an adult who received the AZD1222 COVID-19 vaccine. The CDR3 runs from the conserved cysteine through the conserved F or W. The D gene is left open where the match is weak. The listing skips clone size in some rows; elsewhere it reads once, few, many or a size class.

TGTGCCAGCAGCCCATCCTTTGGATACAATGAGCAGTTCTTC | CASSPSFGYNEQFF | NA | TRBJ2-1 | TRBV13 | NA
TGTGCCATCAGTGACCGGGGCCAGCTCACAGATACGCAGTATTTT | CAISDRGQLTDTQYF | NA | TRBJ2-3 | TRBV10-3 | NA
TGTGCCAGCAGTTACTTGGGACAAGGCTACGAGCAGTACTTC | CASSYLGQGYEQYF | NA | TRBJ2-7 | TRBV6-2/TRBV6-3 | NA
TGCAGCGCCCAGGGGGGGAGGAGGGGCACCGGGGAGCTGTTTTTT | CSAQGGRRGTGELFF | NA | TRBJ2-2 | TRBV29-1 | NA
TGTGCCAGCAGCGTAGAGGCTTCAGATACGCAGTATTTT | CASSVEASDTQYF | NA | TRBJ2-3 | TRBV9 | once
TGTGCCAGCAGCCAAGTACAGGGCCCCCGCTCTGGGGCCAACGTCCTGACTTTC | CASSQVQGPRSGANVLTF | NA | TRBJ2-6 | TRBV4-2 | once
TGTGCCAGTAGTATACTGGGGACAGGCGTAAATGAAGCTTTCTTT | CASSILGTGVNEAFF | TRBD1 | TRBJ1-1 | TRBV19 | NA
TGTGCCAGCAGCTTAATGGAGAATTCAAAGACCCAGTACTTC | CASSLMENSKTQYF | NA | TRBJ2-5 | TRBV7-3 | NA
TGTGCCAGCAGTTACCTAAGGTCGGATACGCAGTATTTT | CASSYLRSDTQYF | NA | TRBJ2-3 | TRBV6-5 | NA
TGTGCCAGCAGCCTGGCATTCCTAGAAGAGACCCAGTACTTC | CASSLAFLEETQYF | NA | TRBJ2-5 | TRBV6-5 | once
TGTGCCAGCAGCTTGGCCGGGTACAGAGGCACTGAAGCTTTCTTT | CASSLAGYRGTEAFF | NA | TRBJ1-1 | TRBV5-5 | NA
TGTGCCAGCAGCGTTAATACAGGGGGCTACGCTGGCTACACCTTC | CASSVNTGGYAGYTF | TRBD1 | TRBJ1-2 | TRBV9 | NA
TGTGCCAGCAGTTCACCGGACAAAAACAATGAGCAGTTCTTC | CASSSPDKNNEQFF | NA | TRBJ2-1 | TRBV28 | NA